This TCR beta chain is from a study of blood T cell repertoires in COVID-19. The overall study: The United States, Italy and Spain supplied acute and convalescent COVID-19 samples. Sample material is recorded as cDNA or gDNA derived from T cells, B-cell-depleted T cells, or PBMCs.

This CDR3 is 15 amino acids long. Germline CDR1 SGDLS, CDR2 YYNGEE. Trimming at V came to 4 bases and at J to 8 bases, leaving 9 bases not matched to a gene. Authors' data handling: Reference gene primer amplification in the assay estimated nucleated cell counts. Clones were sequenced by immunoSEQ multiplex PCR, and TCRdb holds only the in-frame ones, with some missing. V and J calls and clone size are copied from that table; D and trimming were computed from the DNA. Counted here are about 170,000 clones, roughly nine tenths occurring once; the ten biggest clones make up about 7%. This TCR was sampled from a woman of 80 years or more in a cohort sampled during active or convalescent COVID-19. Material for sequencing was peripheral blood. The J gene is TRBJ1-4, the V gene TRBV9; TRBD1 agrees at 9 bases. The CDR3 region has the DNA TGTGCCAGCAGCCCCAGACAGGGGGTAGGAGAAAAACTGTTTTTT. It translates to CASSPRQGVGEKLFF.